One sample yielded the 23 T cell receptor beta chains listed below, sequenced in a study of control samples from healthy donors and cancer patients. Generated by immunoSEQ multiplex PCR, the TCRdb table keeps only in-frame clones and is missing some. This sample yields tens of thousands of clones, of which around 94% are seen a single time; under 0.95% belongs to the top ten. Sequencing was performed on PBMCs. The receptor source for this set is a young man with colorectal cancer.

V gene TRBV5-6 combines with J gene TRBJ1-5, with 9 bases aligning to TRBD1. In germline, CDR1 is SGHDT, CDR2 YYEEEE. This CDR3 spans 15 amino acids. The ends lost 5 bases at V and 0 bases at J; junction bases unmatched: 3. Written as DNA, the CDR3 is TGTGCCAGCAGTTTACAGGGGGCTAGCAATCAGCCCCAGCATTTT. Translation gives CASSLQGASNQPQHF. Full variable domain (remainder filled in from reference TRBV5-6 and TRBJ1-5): DAGVTQSPTHLIKTRGQQVTLRCSPKSGHDTVSWYQQALGQGPQFIFQYYEEEERQRGNFPDRFSGHQFPNYSSELNVNALLLGDSALYLCASSLQGASNQPQHFGDGTRLSIL.

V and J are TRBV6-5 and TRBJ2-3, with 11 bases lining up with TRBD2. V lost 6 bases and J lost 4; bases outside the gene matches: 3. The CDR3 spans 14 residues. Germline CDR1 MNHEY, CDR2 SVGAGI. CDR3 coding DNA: TGTGCCAGCAGCCCGGGACTAGCGGCAGATACGCAGTATTTT. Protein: CASSPGLAADTQYF.

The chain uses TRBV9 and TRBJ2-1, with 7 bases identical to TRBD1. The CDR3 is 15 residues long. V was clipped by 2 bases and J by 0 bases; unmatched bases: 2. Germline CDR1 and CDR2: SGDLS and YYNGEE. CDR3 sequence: CASSVTGSSYNEQFF. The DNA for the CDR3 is TGTGCCAGCAGCGTGACAGGGAGCTCCTACAATGAGCAGTTCTTC.

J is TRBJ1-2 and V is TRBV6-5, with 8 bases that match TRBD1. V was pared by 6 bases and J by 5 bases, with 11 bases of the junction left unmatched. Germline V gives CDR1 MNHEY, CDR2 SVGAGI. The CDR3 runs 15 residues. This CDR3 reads CASSPLQTGAYGYTF. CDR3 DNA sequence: TGTGCCAGCAGCCCCCTCCAGACAGGGGCATATGGCTACACCTTC.

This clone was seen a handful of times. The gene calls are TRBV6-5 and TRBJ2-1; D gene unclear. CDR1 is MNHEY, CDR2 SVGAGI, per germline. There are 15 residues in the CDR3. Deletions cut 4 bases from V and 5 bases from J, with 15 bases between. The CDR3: CASSSNLAPHNEQFF. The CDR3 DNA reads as TGTGCCAGCAGTTCCAACTTAGCCCCCCACAATGAGCAGTTCTTC.

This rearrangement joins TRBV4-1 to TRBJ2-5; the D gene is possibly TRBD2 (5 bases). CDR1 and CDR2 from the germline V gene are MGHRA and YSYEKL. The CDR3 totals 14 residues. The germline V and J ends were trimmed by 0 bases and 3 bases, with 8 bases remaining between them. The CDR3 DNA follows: TGCGCCAGCAGCCAAGAAAGTAGCGAAGAGACCCAGTACTTC. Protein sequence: CASSQESSEETQYF.

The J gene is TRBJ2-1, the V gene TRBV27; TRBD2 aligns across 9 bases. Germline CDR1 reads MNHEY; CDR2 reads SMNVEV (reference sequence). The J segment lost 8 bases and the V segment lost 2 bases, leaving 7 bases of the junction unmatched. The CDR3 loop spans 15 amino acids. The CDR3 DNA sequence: TGTGCCAGCAGTTTAGGGCGGGGGGGGACATATGAGCAGTTCTTC. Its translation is CASSLGRGGTYEQFF.

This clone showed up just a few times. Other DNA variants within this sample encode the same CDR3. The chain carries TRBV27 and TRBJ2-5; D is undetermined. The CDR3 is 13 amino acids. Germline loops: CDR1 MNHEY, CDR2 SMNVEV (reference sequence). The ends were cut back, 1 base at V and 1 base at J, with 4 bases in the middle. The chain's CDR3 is CASSLFPQETQYF. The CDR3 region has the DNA TGTGCCAGCAGTTTATTCCCCCAAGAGACCCAGTACTTC.

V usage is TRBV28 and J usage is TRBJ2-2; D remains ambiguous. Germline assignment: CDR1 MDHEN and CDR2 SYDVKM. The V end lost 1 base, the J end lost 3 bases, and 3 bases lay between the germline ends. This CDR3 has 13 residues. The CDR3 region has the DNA TGTGCCAGCAGTTTATTCTACACCGGGGAGCTGTTTTTT. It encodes CASSLFYTGELFF.

CDR3 sequence (DNA): TGTGCCAGCAGTGAAGGAACCTACGGGGGCATCGGAGGGTATGGCTACACCTTC. Translation: CASSEGTYGGIGGYGYTF. This chain uses TRBV6-1 with TRBJ1-2; D perhaps matches TRBD1 (6 bases). This CDR3 spans 18 amino acids. Germline V gives CDR1 MNHNS, CDR2 SASEGT. Trimming cost V 1 base and J 5 bases, with 23 bases left between them.

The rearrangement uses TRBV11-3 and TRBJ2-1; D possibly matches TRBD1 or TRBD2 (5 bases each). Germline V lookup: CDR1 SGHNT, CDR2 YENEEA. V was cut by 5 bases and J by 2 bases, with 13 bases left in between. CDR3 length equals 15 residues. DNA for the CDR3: TGTGCCAGCAGCCGCCGGGACGGCCCCTACAATGAGCAGTTCTTC. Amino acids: CASSRRDGPYNEQFF.

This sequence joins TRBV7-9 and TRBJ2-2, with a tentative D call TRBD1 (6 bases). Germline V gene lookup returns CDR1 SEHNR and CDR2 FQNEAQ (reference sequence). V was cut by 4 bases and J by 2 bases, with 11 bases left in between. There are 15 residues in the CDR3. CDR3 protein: CASSSTGQNTGELFF. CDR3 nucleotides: TGTGCCAGCAGCTCGACGGGACAAAACACCGGGGAGCTGTTTTTT.

CDR3 residues: CASSLLAVSSGNTIYF. For the CDR3, the DNA is TGTGCCAGCAGCTTATTGGCAGTTAGCTCTGGAAACACCATATATTTT. The rearrangement joins TRBV7-8 to TRBJ1-3; D ambiguous. Germline values: CDR1 SGHVS, CDR2 FQNEAQ. This CDR3 has 16 residues. V was clipped by 2 bases and J by 0 bases, with 11 bases between them.

The DNA for the CDR3 is TGCGCCAGCAGCCAAGTTGAGGGGTCAGGTTTAAAGTTCTTC. Protein product: CASSQVEGSGLKFF. The chain has TRBV4-3 and TRBJ2-1; D tentatively fits TRBD1 or TRBD2 (5 bases each). V lost 1 base and J 14 bases, leaving 18 bases between the germline ends. Germline CDR1 LGHNA, CDR2 YSLEER. The CDR3 sequence is 14 residues long.

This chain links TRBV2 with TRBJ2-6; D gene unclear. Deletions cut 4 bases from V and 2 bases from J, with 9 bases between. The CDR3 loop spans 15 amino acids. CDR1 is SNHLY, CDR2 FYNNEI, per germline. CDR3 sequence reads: CASSVTETGANVLTF. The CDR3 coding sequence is TGTGCCAGCAGTGTCACGGAAACTGGGGCCAACGTCCTGACTTTC. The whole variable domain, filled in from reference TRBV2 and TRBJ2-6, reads EPEVTQTPSHQVTQMGQEVILRCVPISNHLYFYWYRQILGQKVEFLVSFYNNEISEKSEIFDDQFSVERPDGSNFTLKIRSTKLEDSAMYFCASSVTETGANVLTFGAGSRLTVL.

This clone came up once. CDR3 protein: CASSLPGYESTDTQYF. The CDR3 nucleotides are TGTGCCAGCAGCTTACCCGGTTACGAAAGCACAGATACGCAGTATTTT. The rearrangement links TRBV7-2 to TRBJ2-3; no definite D call. Between the trimmed V and J ends, which lost 2 bases and 0 bases, there was a span of 12 bases. The CDR3 contains 16 residues. The V gene's germline CDR1 is SGHTA and CDR2 FQGNSA. The entire variable domain, with the rest obtained from reference TRBV7-2 and TRBJ2-3, is as follows: GAGVSQSPSNKVTEKGKDVELRCDPISGHTALYWYRQSLGQGLEFLIYFQGNSAPDKSGLPSDRFSAERTGGSVSTLTIQRTQQEDSAVYLCASSLPGYESTDTQYFGPGTRLTVL.

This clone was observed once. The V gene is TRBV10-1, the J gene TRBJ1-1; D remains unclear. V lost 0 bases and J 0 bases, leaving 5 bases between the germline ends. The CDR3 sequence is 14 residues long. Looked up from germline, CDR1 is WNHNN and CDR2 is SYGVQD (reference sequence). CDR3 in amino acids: CASSESGLNTEAFF. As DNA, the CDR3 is TGCGCCAGCAGTGAGTCAGGTTTGAACACTGAAGCTTTCTTT.

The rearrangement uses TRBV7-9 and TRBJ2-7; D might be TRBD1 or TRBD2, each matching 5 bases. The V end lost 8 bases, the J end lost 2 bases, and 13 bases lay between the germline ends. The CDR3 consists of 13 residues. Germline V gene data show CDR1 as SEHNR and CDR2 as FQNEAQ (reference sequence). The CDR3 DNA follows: TGTGCCAGCGAAAGGGACGTGCCCTACGAGCAGTACGTC. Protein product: CASERDVPYEQYV.

The CDR3 sequence: CASSLRSTGVSNYGYTF. Here the CDR3 DNA reads TGTGCCAGCAGCCTTAGGTCCACAGGCGTTTCTAACTATGGCTACACCTTC. The gene calls are TRBV6-2 or TRBV6-3 and TRBJ1-2; weak D call: TRBD1 (5 bases). This CDR3 has 17 residues. In germline, CDR1 is MNHEY, CDR2 SVGEGT. Trimming took off 6 bases at V and 0 bases at J, with 20 bases between the two ends.

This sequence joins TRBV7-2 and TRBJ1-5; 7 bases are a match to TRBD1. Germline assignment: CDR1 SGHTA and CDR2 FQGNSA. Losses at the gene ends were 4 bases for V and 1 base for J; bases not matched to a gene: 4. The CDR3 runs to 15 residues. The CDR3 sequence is CASSWGQRSNQPQHF. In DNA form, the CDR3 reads TGTGCCAGCAGCTGGGGACAGAGAAGCAATCAGCCCCAGCATTTT.

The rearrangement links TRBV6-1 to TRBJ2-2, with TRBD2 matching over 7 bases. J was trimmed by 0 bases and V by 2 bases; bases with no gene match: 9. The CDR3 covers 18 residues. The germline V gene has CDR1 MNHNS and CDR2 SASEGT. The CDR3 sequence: CASSEMGGGIANTGELFF. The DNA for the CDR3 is TGTGCCAGCAGTGAAATGGGGGGGGGAATAGCGAACACCGGGGAGCTGTTTTTT.

The DNA for the CDR3 is TGCGCCAGTATCGACAGGGGGAACACTGAAGCTTTCTTT. Translated, it gives CASIDRGNTEAFF. The chain is built from TRBV10-2 and TRBJ1-1; 8 bases match TRBD1. Losses at the gene ends were 9 bases for V and 1 base for J; bases not matched to a gene: 4. The CDR3 runs 13 residues. Germline CDR1 reads WSHSY; CDR2 reads SAAADI.

Written as DNA, the CDR3 is TGTGCCAGCAGTTCCCCCGGGACAGGGGGCTTAAATACGCAGTATTTT. Residues: CASSSPGTGGLNTQYF. The chain combines TRBV28 with TRBJ2-3; 12 bases agree with TRBD1. The CDR3 has 16 residues. The V gene end was trimmed by 4 bases and the J gene end by 7 bases; junction bases not matched to a gene: 9. Germline lookup yields CDR1 MDHEN and CDR2 SYDVKM.